This T cell receptor beta chain is drawn from a study of blood T cells in healthy people across ages. Points from the study as a whole: Unsorted PBMCs blocked a conclusive comparison of naive and antigen-experienced cells. Roughly linear age-related decline in beta diversity appeared, significant by age approximately 41. Diversity was higher, and naive CD4+ cells more numerous, in long-lived donors than in aged donors.

Ten milliliters of peripheral blood were drawn from each donor into EDTA-treated tubes. The CDR3 sequence is 13 residues long. Germline CDR1 and CDR2: MRHNA and SNTAGT. Trimming removed 2 bases from V and 5 bases from J; junction bases left unmatched: 1. This clonotype appeared many times. The antigen is not known. Primers used in a second PCR of about 7 to 11 cycles were a sample-barcoded 5' primer and a J-beta primer mix. One entry per CDR3 protein results from TCRdb running MiXCR on the 5' RACE reads. The repertoire holds 540,000 or so distinct CDR3 sequences, with more than 20% as singletons. The same sample was also studied in work on T cells of mothers and their children.

The gene calls are TRBV6-4 and TRBJ2-5; 8 nucleotides agree with TRBD1. This clonotype originated in a boy aged 10-17 years in good health. What was sequenced was blood. The CDR3 here is CASSDRDRETQYF. CDR3 DNA sequence: TGTGCCAGCAGTGACCGGGACAGGGAGACCCAGTACTTC.